Shown below are 24 T cell receptor beta chains from a single sample sequenced in a study of long-term antiretroviral therapy in people with HIV. With survey level as its setting, the immunoSEQ assay was v3.0. Libraries were prepared by immunoSEQ multiplex PCR; TCRdb keeps only in-frame clonotypes and omits some of them. The table lists approximately 20,000 clones, roughly 87% of them singletons. The sample in question was unsorted PBMCs, obtained 2.1 years after starting antiretroviral therapy. The receptors stem from a man younger than 35 with HIV.

This chain joins TRBV5-1 and TRBJ2-5; 7 bases line up with TRBD1. The CDR3 covers 16 residues. Per the germline V gene, CDR1 is SGHRS and CDR2 is YFSETQ. After removal of 0 bases from V and 1 base from J, the junction contained 6 bases not matched to a gene. The CDR3 DNA is TGCGCCAGCAGCTTGGATAGGGCAGGGGGCCAAGAGACCCAGTACTTC. Residues: CASSLDRAGGQETQYF.

The chain uses TRBV6-5 and TRBJ2-3; D not certain. The germline V gene has CDR1 MNHEY and CDR2 SVGAGI. The CDR3 has 12 residues. V lost 6 bases to trimming and J lost 4 bases, with 8 bases between them. Here the CDR3 reads CASSHLSDTQYF. DNA of the CDR3: TGTGCCAGCAGCCATCTATCAGATACGCAGTATTTT.

This chain uses TRBV4-1 with TRBJ2-7; no firm D call. The CDR3 is made up of 14 amino acids. Germline-derived CDR1 and CDR2 are MGHRA and YSYEKL. Trimming removed 0 bases from V and 7 bases from J, with 13 bases in between. DNA of the CDR3: TGCGCCAGCAGCCAAGATCGGGTTAAGTGGGAGCAGTACTTC. Amino acids: CASSQDRVKWEQYF.

J is TRBJ2-2 and V is TRBV7-3; TRBD2 aligns across 8 bases. The germline CDR1 and CDR2 sequences are SGHTA and FQGTGA. The ends lost 3 bases at V and 7 bases at J; junction bases unmatched: 4. There are 14 residues in the CDR3. CDR3 sequence (DNA): TGTGCCAGCAGCTTGAGCGGGAGCGGCGGGGAGCTGTTTTTT. It yields the protein CASSLSGSGGELFF.

This rearrangement joins TRBV28 to TRBJ2-7; D may correspond to TRBD1 or TRBD2 (5 bases each). The germline V gene encodes CDR1 MDHEN and CDR2 SYDVKM. Trimming stripped 4 bases from V and 6 bases from J, with 16 bases between. CDR3 length: 14 residues. CDR3 in DNA: TGTGCCAGCAGTTCCGACCGTCGAGGGGTCGAGCAGTACTTC. Encoded protein: CASSSDRRGVEQYF.

The rearrangement uses TRBV7-9 and TRBJ2-1; 13 bases map to TRBD2. CDR1 and CDR2 from the germline V gene are SEHNR and FQNEAQ (reference sequence). The CDR3 runs 15 residues. With V trimmed by 0 bases and J by 7 bases, 0 bases remained unmatched. In DNA, the CDR3 is TGTGCCAGCAGCTTAGCGGGACTAGCGGGAAATGAGCAGTTCTTC. The encoded protein is CASSLAGLAGNEQFF.

This rearrangement joins TRBV5-8 to TRBJ2-1; 7 positions match TRBD2. CDR1 SGHTS and CDR2 YDEGEE come from the germline V gene. The V segment lost 0 bases and the J segment 0 bases; nucleotides outside the gene matches: 6. CDR3 length: 17 amino acids. The CDR3 here is CASSLEDWTSSYNEQFF. The CDR3 DNA reads as TGTGCCAGCAGCTTGGAGGACTGGACTAGCTCCTACAATGAGCAGTTCTTC.

The chain employs TRBV11-1 and TRBJ2-7; no definite D call. The CDR3 contains 14 residues. Germline V gives CDR1 SGHAT, CDR2 FQDESV (reference sequence). Between the trimmed V and J ends, which lost 3 bases and 0 bases, there was a span of 9 bases. Written as DNA, the CDR3 is TGTGCCAGCAGCTTTGGGCCTAGCTCCTACGAGCAGTACTTC. It codes for CASSFGPSSYEQYF.

The chain has TRBV15 and TRBJ2-7; TRBD2 aligns across 7 bases. Germline assignment: CDR1 LNHNV and CDR2 YYDKDF (reference sequence). The CDR3 has 13 amino acids. V gave up 5 bases and J gave up 6 bases; unmatched junction bases: 7. This chain's CDR3 is CATSLGPGGEQYF. The CDR3 region has the DNA TGTGCCACCAGCCTAGGCCCGGGGGGCGAGCAGTACTTC. The full variable domain, its missing parts supplied by reference TRBV15 and TRBJ2-7, is DAMVIQNPRYQVTQFGKPVTLSCSQTLNHNVMYWYQQKSSQAPKLLFHYYDKDFNNEADTPDNFQSRRPNTSFCFLDIRSPGLGDTAMYLCATSLGPGGEQYFGPGTRLTVT.

The chain links TRBV7-3 to TRBJ2-7; no definite D call. Between the trimmed V and J ends, which lost 1 base and 4 bases, there was a span of 14 bases. This CDR3 comprises 15 residues. Germline CDR1 SGHTA, CDR2 FQGTGA. The CDR3 nucleotides read TGTGCCAGCAGCTTAATTCGGACCGAGCCGTACGAGCAGTACTTC. It specifies CASSLIRTEPYEQYF.

V usage is TRBV29-1 and J usage is TRBJ2-7; TRBD2 matches at 7 bases. Germline-derived CDR1 and CDR2 are SQVTM and ANQGSEA. This CDR3 is 11 amino acids long. J lost 5 bases, V lost 7 bases, and 5 bases had no gene match. CDR3 nucleotides: TGCAGCGGAGGGGAGGGAGACGAGCAGTACTTC. It translates to CSGGEGDEQYF.

The genes are TRBV5-8 and TRBJ1-1; D is unresolved. With 10 bases removed from V and 1 base from J, the gap between germline ends came to 5 bases. The CDR3 is made up of 10 amino acids. Per the germline V gene, CDR1 is SGHTS and CDR2 is YDEGEE. This chain's CDR3 is CAAGNTEAFF. The CDR3 coding sequence is TGTGCCGCGGGGAACACTGAAGCTTTCTTT.

The chain uses TRBV6-1 and TRBJ2-5; perhaps D is TRBD1 or TRBD2 (6 bases each). The CDR3 is made up of 15 amino acids. Germline CDR1 is MNHNS and CDR2 is SASEGT. Trimming shortened V by 7 bases and J by 5 bases, and 20 bases separated the two germline ends. CDR3 DNA sequence: TGTGCCAGCACCCAAGGGGGGCTTATGAGGGAGACCCAGTACTTC. Protein: CASTQGGLMRETQYF.

This chain joins TRBV6-5 and TRBJ2-3; TRBD2 agrees at 7 bases. The trim removed 0 bases at V and 6 bases at J, leaving 6 bases unmatched. The germline V gene encodes CDR1 MNHEY and CDR2 SVGAGI. The CDR3 runs 15 residues. DNA for the CDR3: TGTGCCAGCAGTTACTCGATAGGGACTACCGATACGCAGTATTTT. Its translation is CASSYSIGTTDTQYF.

A remark on this clone: Other DNA sequences in the sample encode the same CDR3. This rearrangement joins TRBV2 to TRBJ2-5, with D possibly called TRBD1 or TRBD2 (7 bases each). Germline values: CDR1 SNHLY, CDR2 FYNNEI. V dropped 3 bases and J dropped 4 bases, with 15 bases sitting between them. The CDR3 totals 15 residues. Here the CDR3 DNA reads TGTGCCAGCAGTGATGGGGGAGGGGGCGGAGAGACCCAGTACTTC. Translating gives CASSDGGGGGETQYF.

The chain employs TRBV25-1 and TRBJ1-5; D is uncertain. This CDR3 is built from 14 residues. Germline CDR1 is MGHDK and CDR2 is SYGVNS. The germline V and J ends were trimmed by 6 bases and 1 base, with 10 bases remaining between them. The CDR3 loop reads CASSLGASNQPQHF. The CDR3 nucleotides read TGTGCCAGCAGCCTCGGAGCCAGCAATCAGCCCCAGCATTTT.

The rearrangement uses TRBV15 and TRBJ2-1; TRBD2 matches 8 bases. The CDR3 has 16 residues. V was pared by 0 bases and J by 3 bases, with 4 bases of the junction left unmatched. From germline, CDR1 is LNHNV and CDR2 YYDKDF (reference sequence). The CDR3 DNA sequence: TGTGCCACCAGCAGAGATATACTAGCGGTCTACAATGAGCAGTTCTTC. Translation: CATSRDILAVYNEQFF.

V and J are TRBV9 and TRBJ2-6, with 8 bases that match TRBD1. The CDR3 is 22 amino acids. Per the germline V gene, CDR1 is SGDLS and CDR2 is YYNGEE. V trimming: 0 bases; J trimming: 1 base; junction bases outside the gene matches: 18. CDR3 coding DNA: TGTGCCAGCAGCGTAGCTACCGGGACAGGACCTATCGATCAATCTGGGGCCAACGTCCTGACTTTC. This encodes CASSVATGTGPIDQSGANVLTF.

This clone has a handful of counts. This sequence joins TRBV19 and TRBJ1-4, with a possible D match to TRBD1 (5 bases). Per the germline V gene, CDR1 is LNHDA and CDR2 is SQIVND (reference sequence). The CDR3 has 14 residues. Trimming pared 4 bases from V and 8 bases from J, leaving 14 bases between. The CDR3 here is CASSRDSVPEKLFF. CDR3 in DNA: TGTGCCAGTAGTAGAGACAGCGTGCCCGAAAAACTGTTTTTT. The entire variable domain, with the rest obtained from reference TRBV19 and TRBJ1-4, is as follows: DGGITQSPKYLFRKEGQNVTLSCEQNLNHDAMYWYRQDPGQGLRLIYYSQIVNDFQKGDIAEGYSVSREKKESFPLTVTSAQKNPTAFYLCASSRDSVPEKLFFGSGTQLSVL.

This sequence joins TRBV28 and TRBJ1-4, with D unclear. Trimming took 6 bases from V and 8 from J, leaving 10 bases between them. Germline lookup yields CDR1 MDHEN and CDR2 SYDVKM. CDR3 length equals 12 residues. For the CDR3, the DNA is TGTGCCAGCAGCCATCAGGTAGAAAAACTGTTTTTT. Translating it yields CASSHQVEKLFF.

This clone came up once. This chain links TRBV4-1 with TRBJ1-2, with 10 bases that match TRBD1. The CDR3 is 17 residues long. After removal of 4 bases from V and 2 bases from J, the junction contained 10 bases not matched to a gene. Germline values: CDR1 MGHRA, CDR2 YSYEKL. The CDR3 nucleotides read TGCGCCAGCAGCCCCACCCGACCGGGACAGGGGAACTATGGCTACACCTTC. Protein sequence: CASSPTRPGQGNYGYTF.

The V and J genes are TRBV11-1 and TRBJ1-4; TRBD1 might be the D (5 bases). This CDR3 is 15 amino acids long. The V end lost 5 bases, the J end lost 10 bases, and 20 bases lay between the germline ends. CDR1 SGHAT and CDR2 FQDESV come from the germline V gene (reference sequence). The CDR3 nucleotides are TGTGCCAGCAGCCTAGGAGGGGCTTATCCGGTAAAACTGTTTTTT. This translates into CASSLGGAYPVKLFF.

The chain is built from TRBV2 and TRBJ1-1, with D possibly matching TRBD1 (5 bases). This CDR3 is built from 13 residues. V lost 4 bases, J lost 7 bases, and 13 bases lay in between. Germline assignment: CDR1 SNHLY and CDR2 FYNNEI. The CDR3 nucleotides are TGTGCCAGCAGTGTTAACCCGGGACTTGAAGCTTTCTTT. Residues: CASSVNPGLEAFF.

The CDR3 reads CASRQWGGNQPQHF. The CDR3 nucleotides read TGTGCCAGCCGACAGTGGGGAGGCAATCAGCCCCAGCATTTT. The rearrangement uses TRBV27 and TRBJ1-5, with a weak D call TRBD1 (5 bases). The germline V gene encodes CDR1 MNHEY and CDR2 SMNVEV (reference sequence). The CDR3 has 14 residues. Trimming shortened V by 8 bases and J by 2 bases, and 13 bases separated the two germline ends.